Listed below are T cell receptor beta chains from one sample, sequenced in a study of blood T cells in healthy people across ages. TCRdb reprocessed the 5' RACE reads with MiXCR, giving one entry per CDR3 protein. The profile covers hundreds of thousands of distinct CDR3 sequences, with about 47% appearing a single time and about a sixth taken by the ten largest. Sequenced material: blood. These receptors were obtained from an elderly man in good health. CDR3s include the opening cysteine and the closing phenylalanine or tryptophan. Fields, in order: J gene, clone size, D gene, V gene, CDR3 protein, CDR3 DNA. D genes are given only for firm matches. Rows give clone size only sometimes, using once, few, many, or a class for an expanded clone.

TRBJ2-1,few,.,TRBV4-2,CASSQWEAYNEQFF,TGTGCCAGCAGCCAGTGGGAAGCTTACAATGAGCAGTTCTTC
TRBJ2-1,few,TRBD1,TRBV10-3,CAISPRQGWNYNEQFF,TGTGCCATCAGCCCCAGACAGGGCTGGAACTACAATGAGCAGTTCTTC
TRBJ1-2,.,.,TRBV7-9,CASSPPLDGNYGYTF,TGTGCCAGCAGCCCCCCCCTCGACGGAAACTATGGCTACACCTTC
TRBJ2-5,.,TRBD2,TRBV30,CAWRPPGLAGPLRETQYF,TGTGCCTGGAGGCCCCCGGGACTAGCGGGGCCTTTACGGGAGACCCAGTACTTC
TRBJ1-2,.,.,TRBV14,CASSQEAAAQGGYGYTF,TGTGCCAGCAGCCAAGAAGCCGCCGCTCAGGGCGGCTATGGCTACACCTTC
TRBJ2-7,.,.,TRBV6-6,CASSYSLSYEQYF,TGTGCCAGCAGTTATAGTCTCTCCTACGAGCAGTACTTC
TRBJ2-3,.,TRBD2,TRBV6-1,CASSEAGGSGTDTQYF,TGTGCCAGCAGTGAAGCGGGGGGGTCGGGCACAGATACGCAGTATTTT
TRBJ1-4,few,.,TRBV4-1,CASSQGHGSNEKLFF,TGCGCCAGCAGCCAAGGGCACGGAAGTAATGAAAAACTGTTTTTT
TRBJ2-1,.,.,TRBV5-1,CASSLGSSGNEQFF,TGCGCCAGCAGCTTGGGGTCGTCGGGCAATGAGCAGTTCTTC
TRBJ2-3,.,.,TRBV12-3/TRBV12-4,CASIKQASLRPDTQYF,TGTGCCAGCATTAAACAGGCTAGCCTACGCCCAGATACGCAGTATTTT
TRBJ2-3,.,TRBD2,TRBV18,CASSPSGENADTQYF,TGTGCCAGCTCACCTAGCGGGGAAAACGCAGATACGCAGTATTTT
TRBJ2-6,.,.,TRBV28,CASSAHNSGANVLTF,TGTGCCAGCAGTGCCCACAACTCTGGGGCCAACGTCCTGACTTTC
TRBJ2-7,many,TRBD1,TRBV27,CASSRSPGQGVHEQYF,TGTGCCAGCAGTCGATCTCCGGGACAGGGAGTCCACGAGCAGTACTTC
TRBJ1-5,.,.,TRBV4-2,CASSQTRNQPQHF,TGTGCCAGCAGTCAAACACGCAATCAGCCCCAGCATTTT
TRBJ2-3,.,TRBD2,TRBV29-1,CSVDWLAGVGDTQYF,TGCAGCGTTGACTGGCTAGCGGGAGTGGGAGATACGCAGTATTTT
TRBJ2-5,.,.,TRBV21-1,CASSITRTPPLQETQYF,TGTGCCAGCAGCATTACACGAACCCCTCCCCTCCAAGAGACCCAGTACTTC
TRBJ2-5,.,TRBD1,TRBV6-5,CAGSSNTGTVFGETQYF,TGTGCCGGCAGTTCCAATACCGGGACAGTGTTTGGGGAGACCCAGTACTTC
TRBJ2-3,.,TRBD1,TRBV28,CASRPSLETGFSTDTQYF,TGTGCCAGCAGACCTAGCCTGGAGACAGGGTTTAGCACAGATACGCAGTATTTT
TRBJ2-4,.,.,TRBV7-9,CVSSDAGNAVLAKNIQYF,TGTGTCAGCAGCGACGCAGGGAACGCGGTTCTAGCCAAAAACATTCAGTACTTC
TRBJ2-1,.,.,TRBV29-1,CSVEDVSDSSYNEQFF,TGCAGCGTTGAAGATGTGTCGGACTCCTCCTACAATGAGCAGTTCTTC
TRBJ1-2,.,TRBD1,TRBV6-6,CASSYTDRGYGYTF,TGTGCCAGCAGTTATACGGACAGGGGCTATGGCTACACCTTC
TRBJ2-3,.,.,TRBV7-2,CASSLLQATDTQYF,TGTGCCAGCAGCTTACTCCAGGCCACAGATACGCAGTATTTT
TRBJ1-6,.,.,TRBV7-2,CASSLVSPLHF,TGTGCCAGCAGCTTAGTCTCACCCCTCCACTTT
TRBJ1-5,few,.,TRBV20-1,CSASVDPSNQPQHF,TGCAGTGCCTCAGTCGACCCATCCAATCAGCCCCAGCATTTT
TRBJ2-7,few,.,TRBV20-1,CSASGGRSVEQYF,TGCAGTGCTAGTGGGGGGAGGTCGGTCGAGCAGTACTTC
TRBJ1-6,few,.,TRBV12-3/TRBV12-4,CASSLGVSYSNSPLHF,TGTGCCAGCAGTTTAGGGGTTTCTTACTCGAATTCACCCCTCCACTTT
TRBJ2-1,few,.,TRBV20-1,CSGVSRVRSYNEQFF,TGCAGTGGGGTCAGTCGGGTACGCTCCTACAATGAGCAGTTCTTC
TRBJ2-7,.,TRBD2,TRBV24-1,CATSDRGGAIHEQYF,TGTGCCACCAGTGATCGGGGGGGCGCGATCCACGAGCAGTACTTC
TRBJ2-1,many,TRBD2,TRBV15,CATSRDVLAGYNEQFF,TGTGCCACCAGCAGAGATGTACTAGCGGGGTACAATGAGCAGTTCTTC
TRBJ1-1,.,.,TRBV28,CASTQQGGIAFF,TGTGCCAGCACCCAACAAGGGGGGATAGCTTTCTTT
TRBJ2-5,many,.,TRBV12-3/TRBV12-4,CASSPTWGETQYF,TGTGCCAGCAGTCCCACCTGGGGGGAGACCCAGTACTTC
TRBJ2-1,.,TRBD2,TRBV7-2,CASSYLAGARGQFF,TGTGCCAGCAGTTACCTAGCGGGAGCTCGGGGGCAGTTCTTC
TRBJ2-7,.,.,TRBV14,CASSSRLTSDPYEQYF,TGTGCCAGCAGCTCCCGACTGACATCGGACCCTTACGAGCAGTACTTC
TRBJ1-1,.,.,TRBV7-2,CASSSEPLPNTEAFF,TGTGCCAGCAGCTCAGAACCATTACCCAACACTGAAGCTTTCTTT
TRBJ2-1,.,.,TRBV29-1,CSGEITYNEQFF,TGCAGCGGGGAGATCACCTACAATGAGCAGTTCTTC
TRBJ1-5,.,.,TRBV7-2,CASSFKAWGQPQHF,TGTGCCAGCAGCTTTAAGGCCTGGGGGCAGCCCCAGCATTTT
TRBJ1-5,few,.,TRBV9,CASSPGQATQPQHF,TGTGCCAGCAGCCCGGGGCAGGCCACTCAGCCCCAGCATTTT
TRBJ2-5,.,TRBD1,TRBV9,CASSPTGDLLYGQYF,TGTGCCAGCAGCCCGACAGGGGACCTTCTCTACGGGCAGTACTTC
TRBJ1-1,once,TRBD1,TRBV6-6,CASRDRGEAFF,TGTGCCAGCAGGGACAGGGGAGAAGCTTTCTTT
TRBJ1-6,.,TRBD1,TRBV2,CASRGQGMRTPLHF,TGTGCCAGCAGGGGACAGGGGATGCGGACACCCCTCCACTTT